This entry lists 28 T cell receptor beta chains sequenced from one sample in a study of OX40 agonist ivuxolimab in advanced cancers. Measured with immunoSEQ multiplex PCR; TCRdb has only the in-frame clones, and not every one. The data show about 60,000 clones, roughly 80% seen once. Material: CD4+ or CD8+ T cells sorted from blood, obtained in a trial of the OX40 agonist ivuxolimab. The receptors come from an adult with an advanced solid tumor such as melanoma, head and neck, liver or kidney cancer.

This chain uses TRBV9 with TRBJ2-1; 11 nucleotides match TRBD2. V was pared by 3 bases and J by 0 bases, with 5 bases of the junction left unmatched. The CDR3 has 17 residues. The V gene's germline CDR1 is SGDLS and CDR2 YYNGEE. CDR3 nucleotide sequence: TGTGCCAGCAGCGGATCCGGGACTAGCGGCTCCTACAATGAGCAGTTCTTC. Encoded protein: CASSGSGTSGSYNEQFF.

V and J are TRBV5-1 and TRBJ2-2; D perhaps matches TRBD2 (5 bases). The CDR3 consists of 14 residues. Per germline, CDR1 SGHRS and CDR2 YFSETQ. With 5 bases removed from V and 3 bases from J, the gap between germline ends came to 11 bases. Here the CDR3 reads CASRRLADTGELFF. The CDR3 DNA reads TGCGCCAGCAGGAGGCTAGCAGACACCGGGGAGCTGTTTTTT. Full variable domain (rest looked up from reference TRBV5-1 and TRBJ2-2): KAGVTQTPRYLIKTRGQQVTLSCSPISGHRSVSWYQQTPGQGLQFLFEYFSETQRNKGNFPGRFSGRQFSNSRSEMNVSTLELGDSALYLCASRRLADTGELFFGEGSRLTVL.

V usage is TRBV5-1 and J usage is TRBJ1-1, with D possibly matching TRBD1 (6 bases). This CDR3 spans 12 amino acids. In germline, CDR1 is SGHRS, CDR2 YFSETQ. With 4 bases removed from V and 5 bases from J, the gap between germline ends came to 9 bases. The CDR3 region is CASSPGQTEAFF. The CDR3 nucleotides are TGCGCCAGCAGCCCTGGACAGACTGAAGCTTTCTTT.

This clone occurred many times. The chain joins TRBV27 to TRBJ2-1; D remains ambiguous. Germline lookup yields CDR1 MNHEY and CDR2 SMNVEV (reference sequence). Deletions cut 5 bases from V and 0 bases from J, with 11 bases between. The CDR3 is 15 amino acids. The CDR3 DNA is TGTGCCAGCAGTCGAAATCCGGGCTCCTACAATGAGCAGTTCTTC. Translation: CASSRNPGSYNEQFF.

The J gene is TRBJ2-5, the V gene TRBV7-2; 10 bases agree with TRBD2. Germline trimming cut 5 bases from V and 3 bases from J; bases unmatched to any gene: 12. The CDR3 loop spans 17 amino acids. Looked up from germline, CDR1 is SGHTA and CDR2 is FQGNSA. Written as DNA, the CDR3 is TGTGCCAGCAGCCCACAAAGTTGGCTAGCGGGAGAAGAGACCCAGTACTTC. Translation gives CASSPQSWLAGEETQYF.

With respect to this clone: A read error may account for a junction end that differs from germline. The chain joins TRBV7-7 to TRBJ2-1; 12 bases align to TRBD2. Per germline, CDR1 SSHAT and CDR2 FNYEAQ (reference sequence). The CDR3 is made up of 16 amino acids. CDR3 DNA: TGTGCTAGCAGTCAGACTAGCGGGGGCTCCTACAATGAGCAGTTCTTC. This gives the protein CASSQTSGGSYNEQFF. The full variable domain, in which reference TRBV7-7 and TRBJ2-1 provide the parts outside the CDR3, is GAGVSQSPRYKVTKRGQDVTLRCDPISSHATLYWYQQALGQGPEFLTYFNYEAQPDKSGLPSDRFSAERPEGSISTLTIQRTEQRDSAMYRCASSQTSGGSYNEQFFGPGTRLTVL.

This rearrangement joins TRBV30 to TRBJ1-1; D is uncertain. Germline V gives CDR1 GTSNPN, CDR2 SVGIG (reference sequence). Trimming shortened V by 0 bases and J by 4 bases, and 6 bases separated the two germline ends. This CDR3 spans 12 amino acids. The CDR3 DNA reads TGTGCCTGGAGTGTAGGGAGCACTGAAGCTTTCTTT. Its protein is CAWSVGSTEAFF.

The rearrangement uses TRBV7-2 and TRBJ2-1; D is unclear. The CDR3 has 16 amino acids. Trimming removed 1 base at V and 0 bases at J, with 10 bases between. Germline-derived CDR1 and CDR2 are SGHTA and FQGNSA. Written as DNA, the CDR3 is TGTGCCAGCAGCTTAGTGGTGGGTAGCTCCTACAATGAGCAGTTCTTC. It translates to CASSLVVGSSYNEQFF.

The rearrangement uses TRBV7-6 and TRBJ2-5; TRBD2 might be the D (6 bases). Deletions cut 1 base from V and 8 bases from J, with 17 bases between. CDR3 length equals 15 residues. Looked up from germline, CDR1 is SGHVS and CDR2 is FNYEAQ. CDR3 amino acids: CASSLGSRGFGTQYF. The CDR3 DNA reads TGTGCCAGCAGCTTAGGCAGCCGGGGGTTTGGAACCCAGTACTTC.

The rearrangement joins TRBV2 to TRBJ2-4, with TRBD2 as a possible D gene (6 bases). The germline CDR1 and CDR2 sequences are SNHLY and FYNNEI. This CDR3 spans 16 amino acids. Trimming stripped 1 base from V and 7 bases from J, with 17 bases between. CDR3 residues: CASSEVNFWEDNIQYF. CDR3 DNA sequence: TGTGCCAGCAGTGAAGTGAATTTTTGGGAGGACAACATTCAGTACTTC.

The CDR3 DNA sequence: TGTGCCAGCAGTGGACAGATGAACACTGAAGCTTTCTTT. Protein product: CASSGQMNTEAFF. The gene calls are TRBV25-1 and TRBJ1-1; D is perhaps TRBD1 (5 bases). Looked up from germline, CDR1 is MGHDK and CDR2 is SYGVNS. V lost 4 bases, J lost 0 bases, and 6 bases lay in between. The CDR3 loop spans 13 amino acids.

This clone was detected only once. The V call is TRBV11-3, the J call TRBJ1-1; a possible D gene is TRBD1 (5 bases). CDR1 is SGHNT and CDR2 is YENEEA in the germline V gene. V was shortened by 0 bases and J by 1 base, with 9 bases between the two germline ends. The CDR3 totals 15 residues. CDR3 coding DNA: TGTGCCAGCAGCTTAGACCTAGGACAGAACACTGAAGCTTTCTTT. Translated, it gives CASSLDLGQNTEAFF.

This chain uses TRBV5-1 with TRBJ2-1; TRBD2 matches 7 bases. The V and J ends lost 0 bases and 11 bases, in that order; junction bases with no gene match: 8. This CDR3 is built from 14 residues. CDR1 and CDR2 (germline): SGHRS, YFSETQ. CDR3 protein: CASSLELATPQQFF. Here the CDR3 DNA reads TGCGCCAGCAGCTTGGAACTAGCGACCCCTCAGCAGTTCTTC.

The V gene is TRBV18, the J gene TRBJ2-3, with 7 bases aligning to TRBD1. Germline-derived CDR1 and CDR2 are KGHSH and LQKENI. The CDR3 runs 13 residues. V gave up 3 bases and J gave up 3 bases; unmatched junction bases: 0. The CDR3 is CASSPGQTDTQYF. Written as DNA, the CDR3 is TGTGCCAGCTCACCGGGACAGACAGATACGCAGTATTTT.

The chain couples TRBV30 to TRBJ1-3; weak D call: TRBD1 (5 bases). The germline V gene has CDR1 GTSNPN and CDR2 SVGIG (reference sequence). Deletions cut 4 bases from V and 3 bases from J, with 10 bases between. The CDR3 has 13 residues. CDR3 loop: CAWKVGGGNTIYF. DNA of the CDR3: TGTGCCTGGAAGGTGGGGGGTGGAAACACCATATATTTT. Based on the CDR3 plus reference TRBV30 and TRBJ1-3, the full variable domain is SQTIHQWPATLVQPVGSPLSLECTVEGTSNPNLYWYRQAAGRGLQLLFYSVGIGQISSEVPQNLSASRPQDRQFILSSKKLLLSDSGFYLCAWKVGGGNTIYFGEGSWLTVV.

The chain couples TRBV2 to TRBJ2-2; D remains unclear. The CDR3 consists of 16 residues. Germline V gene data show CDR1 as SNHLY and CDR2 as FYNNEI. V was pared by 7 bases and J by 1 base, with 16 bases between. CDR3 amino acids: CASNPDGSKNTGELFF. In nucleotides, the CDR3 is TGTGCCAGCAACCCGGACGGCTCAAAGAACACCGGGGAGCTGTTTTTT. Combining the CDR3 with reference TRBV2 and TRBJ2-2 gives the whole variable domain EPEVTQTPSHQVTQMGQEVILRCVPISNHLYFYWYRQILGQKVEFLVSFYNNEISEKSEIFDDQFSVERPDGSNFTLKIRSTKLEDSAMYFCASNPDGSKNTGELFFGEGSRLTVL.

This chain joins TRBV30 and TRBJ2-3; 11 bases fit TRBD2. The CDR3 runs to 19 residues. The trim removed 3 bases at V and 1 base at J, leaving 15 bases unmatched. Germline lookup yields CDR1 GTSNPN and CDR2 SVGIG (reference sequence). The CDR3 DNA is TGTGCCTGGAGACTAGCGGGACATAGCGGGAGGGGTGGCACAGATACGCAGTATTTT. Its translation: CAWRLAGHSGRGGTDTQYF. Variable domain in full (rest from reference TRBV30 and TRBJ2-3): SQTIHQWPATLVQPVGSPLSLECTVEGTSNPNLYWYRQAAGRGLQLLFYSVGIGQISSEVPQNLSASRPQDRQFILSSKKLLLSDSGFYLCAWRLAGHSGRGGTDTQYFGPGTRLTVL.

Remarks on this clone: One junction end does not reproduce the germline sequence, and a read error may be involved. The rearrangement uses TRBV7-7 and TRBJ1-1; D uncertain. The CDR3 is 17 amino acids. Germline assignment: CDR1 SSHAT and CDR2 FNYEAQ (reference sequence). CDR3 sequence: CASSLGLFSRMNTEAFF. In DNA form, the CDR3 reads TGTGCTAGCAGCTTGGGCCTCTTCAGCCGCATGAACACTGAAGCTTTCTTT.

This chain joins TRBV7-2 and TRBJ1-2; D not resolved. Germline V gene sequence: CDR1 SGHTA, CDR2 FQGNSA. This CDR3 comprises 14 residues. The germline V and J ends were trimmed by 5 bases and 4 bases, with 14 bases remaining between them. The CDR3 coding sequence is TGTGCCAGCAGCCCCGAGCGGAGGATCTATGGCTACACCTTC. Its protein product is CASSPERRIYGYTF.

This clone is a singleton in its sample. J is TRBJ2-5 and V is TRBV14, with 7 bases aligning to TRBD1. V trimming: 4 bases; J trimming: 3 bases; junction bases outside the gene matches: 11. This CDR3 comprises 16 residues. In germline, CDR1 is SGHDN, CDR2 FVKESK. CDR3 sequence (DNA): TGTGCCAGCAGCCGCGTAACAGGGGCCAGGAAAGAGACCCAGTACTTC. This translates into CASSRVTGARKETQYF.

The rearrangement links TRBV4-2 to TRBJ2-7, with D possibly matching TRBD1 (7 bases). The CDR3 runs 15 residues. The V gene lost 4 bases and the J gene lost 3 bases, with 16 bases spanning the gap. Germline lookup yields CDR1 LGHNA and CDR2 YNFKEQ. The CDR3 nucleotides read TGTGCCAGCAGCCGCGAGCGGGCAGGGGGCTACGAGCAGTACTTC. Translating it yields CASSRERAGGYEQYF.

By frequency in the sample, this clone is medium-sized. This rearrangement joins TRBV4-3 to TRBJ2-7; 14 bases are a match to TRBD2. Germline-derived CDR1 and CDR2 are LGHNA and YSLEER. Losses at the gene ends were 1 base for V and 4 bases for J; bases not matched to a gene: 12. The CDR3 length is 19 residues. CDR3 in DNA: TGCGCCAGCAGCCAAGGGTTAGGCGGGACTAGCGGGAGAAGATACGAGCAGTACTTC. It specifies CASSQGLGGTSGRRYEQYF.

CDR3: CASSLTLAGRGTDTQYF. In DNA form, the CDR3 reads TGCGCCAGCAGCTTGACCCTAGCGGGAAGGGGCACAGATACGCAGTATTTT. V and J are TRBV5-1 and TRBJ2-3; 9 positions match TRBD2. CDR3 length equals 17 residues. Trimming at V came to 1 base and at J to 1 base, leaving 7 bases not matched to a gene. Germline CDR1 reads SGHRS; CDR2 reads YFSETQ.

V is TRBV7-6 and J is TRBJ2-2; D might be TRBD1 or TRBD2, each matching 6 bases. Trimming cost V 4 bases and J 3 bases, with 15 bases left between them. This CDR3 contains 16 residues. Germline values: CDR1 SGHVS, CDR2 FNYEAQ. CDR3: CASSSRGTSYTGELFF. DNA for the CDR3: TGTGCCAGCAGCTCGAGGGGGACTTCGTACACCGGGGAGCTGTTTTTT.

V usage is TRBV5-4 and J usage is TRBJ2-3; weak D call: TRBD1 (5 bases). This CDR3 has 13 amino acids. Germline V gene data show CDR1 as SGHNT and CDR2 as YYREEE (reference sequence). V was pared by 1 base and J by 4 bases, with 7 bases between. The CDR3 spells CASSLSGPDTQYF. CDR3 sequence (DNA): TGTGCCAGCAGCTTGTCAGGGCCAGATACGCAGTATTTT.

This sequence joins TRBV7-3 and TRBJ1-3; D unclear. The germline V and J ends were trimmed by 3 bases and 4 bases, with 7 bases remaining between them. The CDR3 has 13 amino acids. Per the germline V gene, CDR1 is SGHTA and CDR2 is FQGTGA. The CDR3 here is CASSFDLGNTIYF. For the CDR3, the DNA is TGTGCCAGCAGCTTCGACTTGGGAAACACCATATATTTT.

In this sample, this clone turned up a few times. The V and J genes are TRBV6-1 and TRBJ2-2; D may be TRBD1 (5 bases). The CDR3 spans 15 residues. Between the trimmed V and J ends, which lost 6 bases and 6 bases, there was a span of 17 bases. Per the germline V gene, CDR1 is MNHNS and CDR2 is SASEGT. CDR3 sequence reads: CASSEQGSVPGELFF. The CDR3 region has the DNA TGTGCCAGCAGCGAGCAGGGATCGGTCCCCGGGGAGCTGTTTTTT.

This chain connects TRBV4-3 to TRBJ2-1; D is unresolved. CDR1 and CDR2 from the germline V gene are LGHNA and YSLEER. The CDR3 is made up of 13 amino acids. The V and J ends lost 4 bases and 5 bases respectively, with 9 bases between them. CDR3 DNA sequence: TGCGCCAGCAGCCCCTGGCCCAACAATGAGCAGTTCTTC. Protein product: CASSPWPNNEQFF.